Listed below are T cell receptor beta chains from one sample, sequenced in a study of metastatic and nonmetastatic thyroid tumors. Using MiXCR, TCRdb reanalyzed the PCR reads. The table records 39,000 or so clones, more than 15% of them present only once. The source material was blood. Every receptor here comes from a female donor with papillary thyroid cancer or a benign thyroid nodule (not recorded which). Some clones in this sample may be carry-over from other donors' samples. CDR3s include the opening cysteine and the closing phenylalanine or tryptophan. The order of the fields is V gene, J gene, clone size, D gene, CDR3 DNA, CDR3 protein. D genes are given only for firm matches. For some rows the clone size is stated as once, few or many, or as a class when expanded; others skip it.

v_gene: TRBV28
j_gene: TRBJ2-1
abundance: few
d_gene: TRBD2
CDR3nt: TGTGCCAGCACCTCCGGTACTAGCGTGAGAAACAATGAGCAGTTCTTC
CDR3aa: CASTSGTSVRNNEQFF

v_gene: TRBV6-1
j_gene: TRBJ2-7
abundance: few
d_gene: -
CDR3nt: TGTGCCAGCATTGACTGGACTATCAGCGAGCAGTACTTC
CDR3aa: CASIDWTISEQYF

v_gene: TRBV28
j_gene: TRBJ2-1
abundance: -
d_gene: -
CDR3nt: TGTGCCAGCAGTTTAGGGGGCGGGCGGTACGCTCGACGGCCTTATCATGAGCAGTTCTTC
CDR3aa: CASSLGGGRYARRPYHEQFF

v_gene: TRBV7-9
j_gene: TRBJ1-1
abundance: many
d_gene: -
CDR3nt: TGTGCCAGCAGCTTAGGTTTGGGGGGTACTGAAGCTTTCTTT
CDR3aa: CASSLGLGGTEAFF

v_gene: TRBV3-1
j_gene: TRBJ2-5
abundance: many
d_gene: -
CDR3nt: TGTGCCAGCAGCCAAGGTTGGCAGACCCAAGAGACCCAGTACTTC
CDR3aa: CASSQGWQTQETQYF

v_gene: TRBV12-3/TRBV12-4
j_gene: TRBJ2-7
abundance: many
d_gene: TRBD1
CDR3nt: TGTGCCAGCAGCCGACAGGGTTCCGAGCAGTACTTC
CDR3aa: CASSRQGSEQYF

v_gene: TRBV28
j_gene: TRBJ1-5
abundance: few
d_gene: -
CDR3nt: TGTGCCAGCATTCCACCCCCCCGACGTCAGCCCCAGCATTTT
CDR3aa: CASIPPPRRQPQHF

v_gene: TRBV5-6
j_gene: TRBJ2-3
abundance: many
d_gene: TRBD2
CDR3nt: TGTGCCAGCAGCTACCCTAGCGGGAGTGTAGATACGCAGTATTTT
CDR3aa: CASSYPSGSVDTQYF

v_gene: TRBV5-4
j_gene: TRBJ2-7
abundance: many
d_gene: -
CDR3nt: TGTGCCACAGGACTTGCCGGCTCCTACGAGCAGTACTTC
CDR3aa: CATGLAGSYEQYF

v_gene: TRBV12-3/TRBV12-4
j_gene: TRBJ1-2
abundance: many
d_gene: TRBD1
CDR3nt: TGTGCCAGCAGCCTTACAGGGGGAGGCGGCTACACCTTC
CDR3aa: CASSLTGGGGYTF

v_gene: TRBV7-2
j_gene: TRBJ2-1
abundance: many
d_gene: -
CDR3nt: TGTGCCAGCAGCTCCTCTTGGTCCTACAATGAGCAGTTCTTC
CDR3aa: CASSSSWSYNEQFF

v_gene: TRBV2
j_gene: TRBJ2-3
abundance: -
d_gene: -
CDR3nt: TGTGCCAGAAGTGAAACAGGGTCCTCGACAGATACGCGGTATTTT
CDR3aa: CARSETGSSTDTRYF

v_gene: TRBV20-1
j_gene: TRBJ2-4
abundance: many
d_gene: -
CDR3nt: TGCAGTGCTAGTCAAGCGGCGGGCACCAAAAACATTCAGTACTTC
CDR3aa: CSASQAAGTKNIQYF

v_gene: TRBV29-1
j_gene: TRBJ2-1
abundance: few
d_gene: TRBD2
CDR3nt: TGCAGCGTTGAATCGGGACTAGTGTATGAGCAGTTCTTC
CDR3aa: CSVESGLVYEQFF

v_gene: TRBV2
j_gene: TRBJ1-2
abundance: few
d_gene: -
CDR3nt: TGTGCCAGCAGGGGGGGAAAATATGGCTACACCTTC
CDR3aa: CASRGGKYGYTF

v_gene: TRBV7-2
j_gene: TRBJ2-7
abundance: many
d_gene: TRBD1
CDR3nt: TGTGCCAGCAGCAAATTCCGGGACAGCTCCTACGAGCAGTACTTC
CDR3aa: CASSKFRDSSYEQYF

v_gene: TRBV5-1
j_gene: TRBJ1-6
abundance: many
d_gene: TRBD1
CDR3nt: TGCGCCAGCAAAATATGGACAGGGTCGGAAATTCCCCTCCACTTT
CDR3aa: CASKIWTGSEIPLHF

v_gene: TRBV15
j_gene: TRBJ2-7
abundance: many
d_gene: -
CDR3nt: TGTGCCACCAGCGCCACCTATAGCCACGAGCAGTACTTC
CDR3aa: CATSATYSHEQYF

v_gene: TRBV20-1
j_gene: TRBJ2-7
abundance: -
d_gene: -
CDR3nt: TGCAGTGCTAGAGATACTAGGACTACTACCTACGAGCAGTACTTC
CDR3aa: CSARDTRTTTYEQYF

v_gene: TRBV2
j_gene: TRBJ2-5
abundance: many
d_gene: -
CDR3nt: TGTGCCCACGGTCCCAGCCAAGAGACCCAGTACTTC
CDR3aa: CAHGPSQETQYF

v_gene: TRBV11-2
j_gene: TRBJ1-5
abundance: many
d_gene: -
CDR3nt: TGTGCCAGCAGCTTAGAACCGAGCAATCAGCCCCAGCATTTT
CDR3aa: CASSLEPSNQPQHF

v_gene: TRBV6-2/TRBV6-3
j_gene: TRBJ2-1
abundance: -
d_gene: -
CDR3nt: TGTGCCAGCAGTTACGGAGACTACAATTATCAGTTCTTC
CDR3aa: CASSYGDYNYQFF

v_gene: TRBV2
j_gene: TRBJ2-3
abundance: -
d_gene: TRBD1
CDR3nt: TGTGCCAGCGGGGGACAGGTCCAGGGGGATACGCAGTATTTT
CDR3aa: CASGGQVQGDTQYF

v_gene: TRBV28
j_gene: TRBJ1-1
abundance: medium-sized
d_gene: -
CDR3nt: TGTGCCAGCAGTTTGGTGAACACTGAAGCTTTCTTT
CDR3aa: CASSLVNTEAFF

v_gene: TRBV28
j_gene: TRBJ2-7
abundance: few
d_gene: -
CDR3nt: TGTGCTAGCAGCACAGCACTAGGGAACCAGCAGTACTTC
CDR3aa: CASSTALGNQQYF

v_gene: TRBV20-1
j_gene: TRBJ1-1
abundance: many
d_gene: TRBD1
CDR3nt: TGCAGTGCTAGTCCGGGACAGGGGGCTCGTAGTTGGACAGCTTTCTTT
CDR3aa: CSASPGQGARSWTAFF

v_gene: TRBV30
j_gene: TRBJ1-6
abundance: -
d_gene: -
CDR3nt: TGTGCCTGGAGCCCTACCCATAATTCACCCCTCCACTTT
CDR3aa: CAWSPTHNSPLHF

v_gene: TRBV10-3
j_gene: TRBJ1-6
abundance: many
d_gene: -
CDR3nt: TGTGCCATCAGTGACGGGGACACGGGTTTGGGCTCCTATAATTCACCCCTCCACTTT
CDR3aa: CAISDGDTGLGSYNSPLHF

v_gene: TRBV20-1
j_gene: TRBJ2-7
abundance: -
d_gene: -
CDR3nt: TGCAGTCCGGCCTCACTGACCTCCTACGAGCAGTACTTC
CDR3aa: CSPASLTSYEQYF

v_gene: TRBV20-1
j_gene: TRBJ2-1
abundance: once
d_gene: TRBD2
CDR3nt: TGCAGTGCTAGAGCCGCACTAGCGGGGAACAATGAGCAGTTCTTC
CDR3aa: CSARAALAGNNEQFF

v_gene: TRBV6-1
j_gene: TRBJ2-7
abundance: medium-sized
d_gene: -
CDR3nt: TGTGCCAGCAGTGAAGCGGGACAACAGTACTTC
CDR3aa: CASSEAGQQYF

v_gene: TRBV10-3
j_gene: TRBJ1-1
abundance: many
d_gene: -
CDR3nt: TGTGCAACTCAGAAAGACAGGTTGAACACTGAAGCTTTCTTT
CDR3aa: CATQKDRLNTEAFF

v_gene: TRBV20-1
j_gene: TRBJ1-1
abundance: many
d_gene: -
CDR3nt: TGCAGTGCGCCCACTCCCTCCGGGACATCGAACACTGAAGCTTTCTTT
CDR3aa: CSAPTPSGTSNTEAFF

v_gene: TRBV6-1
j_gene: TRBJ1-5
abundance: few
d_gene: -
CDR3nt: TGTGCCAGCAGTGAAAGAGGGGGGGCAAACAATCAGCCCCAGCATTTT
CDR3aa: CASSERGGANNQPQHF

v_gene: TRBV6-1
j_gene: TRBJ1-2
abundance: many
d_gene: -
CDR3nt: TGTGCCAGCTCCCTCGATGGCTACACCTTC
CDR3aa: CASSLDGYTF

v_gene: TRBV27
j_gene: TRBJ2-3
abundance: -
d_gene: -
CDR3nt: TGTGCCAGCAGAGGATGGGTGGACACGGGCACAGATACGCAGTATTTT
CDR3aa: CASRGWVDTGTDTQYF

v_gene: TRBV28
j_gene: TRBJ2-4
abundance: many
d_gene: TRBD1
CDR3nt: TGTGCCAGCAGGACGGACAGGGTTGAACTTAAAAACATTCAGTACTTC
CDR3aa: CASRTDRVELKNIQYF

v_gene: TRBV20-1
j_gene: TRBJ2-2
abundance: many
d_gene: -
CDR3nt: TGCAGTGCCGGAACTAAGCCCGGGGAGCTGTTTTTT
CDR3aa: CSAGTKPGELFF

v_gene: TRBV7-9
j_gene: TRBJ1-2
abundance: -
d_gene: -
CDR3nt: TGTGCCAGCAGCTTGGGCAGTTCGGCTGGCTACACCTTC
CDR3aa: CASSLGSSAGYTF

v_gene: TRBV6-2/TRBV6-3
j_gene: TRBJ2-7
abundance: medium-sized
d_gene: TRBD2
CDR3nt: TGTGCCAGCAGTTCAATCACTAGCGGGAGGCACGAGCAGTACTTC
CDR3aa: CASSSITSGRHEQYF

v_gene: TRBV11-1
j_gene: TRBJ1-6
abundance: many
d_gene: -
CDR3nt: TGTGCCAGCAGCCTCAGGGCCCCGGGACGAAGAACAAATTCACCCCTCCACTTT
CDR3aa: CASSLRAPGRRTNSPLHF

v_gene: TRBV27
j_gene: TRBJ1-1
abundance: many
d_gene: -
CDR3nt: TGTGCCAGCAGTTTGTTTTTGAACACTGAAGCTTTCTTT
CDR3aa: CASSLFLNTEAFF

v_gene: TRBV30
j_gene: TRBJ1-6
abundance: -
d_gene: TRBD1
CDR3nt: TGTGCCTGGAGCAAAAGCGGGACAGGGTTTTCACCCCTCCACTTT
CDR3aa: CAWSKSGTGFSPLHF

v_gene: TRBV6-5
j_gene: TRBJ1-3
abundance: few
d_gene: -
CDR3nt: TGTGCCAGCAGTTACTCGATAACGAACACCATATATTTT
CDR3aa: CASSYSITNTIYF

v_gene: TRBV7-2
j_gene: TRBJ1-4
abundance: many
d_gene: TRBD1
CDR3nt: TGTGCCAGCAGCCCCAGGGGGCGCGGTTTGGATGAAAAACTGTTTTTT
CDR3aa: CASSPRGRGLDEKLFF

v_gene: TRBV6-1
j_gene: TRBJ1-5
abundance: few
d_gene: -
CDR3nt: TGTGCCAGCAGTGTTCGTAAAGGGCAGGTAAGTCAGCCCCAGCATTTT
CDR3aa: CASSVRKGQVSQPQHF

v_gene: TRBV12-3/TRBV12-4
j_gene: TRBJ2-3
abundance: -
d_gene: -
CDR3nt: TGTGCCAGCAGTTTTGCACCGGGACAGCGGGCAGATACGCAGTATTTC
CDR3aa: CASSFAPGQRADTQYF

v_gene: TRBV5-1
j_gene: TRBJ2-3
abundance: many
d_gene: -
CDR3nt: TGCGCCAGCAGCAGATCAGACATAACAGATACGCAGTATTTT
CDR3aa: CASSRSDITDTQYF

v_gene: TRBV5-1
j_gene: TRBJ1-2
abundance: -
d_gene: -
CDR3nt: TGCGCCAGCAGCGTCAAGGTGAGCCCCGTCTATGGCTACACCTTC
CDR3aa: CASSVKVSPVYGYTF

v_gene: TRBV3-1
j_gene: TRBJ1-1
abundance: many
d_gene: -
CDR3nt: TGTGCCAGCAGCCCAGGGACAAACACTGAAGCTTTCTTT
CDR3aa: CASSPGTNTEAFF

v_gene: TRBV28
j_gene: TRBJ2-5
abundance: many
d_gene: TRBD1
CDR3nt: TGTGCCAGCAGTTTACGAAATTTAGAGGACAGGGGGCAGGAGACCCAGTACTTC
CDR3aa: CASSLRNLEDRGQETQYF